This T cell receptor (beta chain) was sequenced during a study of blood T cell repertoires in COVID-19. As processed by the authors: The assay estimated nucleated cells by amplifying reference gene primers. Generated by immunoSEQ multiplex PCR, the TCRdb table keeps only in-frame clones and is missing some. V and J calls and clone size are those listed in that table; D and trimming were worked out from the DNA. The sample lists more than 250,000 clones, more than 75% occurring once. Germline CDR1 KGHSH, CDR2 LQKENI. The CDR3 length is 18 residues. After removal of 3 bases from V and 1 base from J, the junction contained 12 bases not matched to a gene.

The rearrangement links TRBV18 to TRBJ1-3; 7 nucleotides match TRBD1. The receptor was derived from a woman aged 18-29 years who had recovered from COVID-19. Sequenced material: PBMCs or T cells enriched from blood (not recorded which). The CDR3 sequence: CASSPRDSGPGSGNTIYF. The CDR3 coding sequence is TGTGCCAGCTCACCCCGGGACAGCGGTCCGGGGTCTGGAAACACCATATATTTT.